This entry is about one TCR beta chain. In TCRdb, the reads were re-called with MiXCR into one record per CDR3 protein. The sample shows approximately 250,000 distinct CDR3 sequences, under 35% of them seen only once. The sample is drawn from a study of kidney transplant recipient with SARS-CoV-2 infection. The CDR3 loop spans 17 amino acids. The trim removed 3 bases at V and 2 bases at J, leaving 8 bases unmatched. Looked up from germline, CDR1 is SGHRS and CDR2 is YFSETQ. Sequenced material: a blood sample, taken at baseline and on roughly day 110 from a kidney transplant recipient. The receptor's source is a male patient aged 25-45 years who had COVID-19 and was a kidney transplant recipient. Some T cells could come from the graft donor. This chain links TRBV5-1 with TRBJ2-1; TRBD2 matches at 10 bases. This chain's CDR3 is CASSYGTSAFTYNEQFF. The CDR3 DNA sequence: TGCGCCAGCAGCTACGGGACTAGCGCTTTCACCTACAATGAGCAGTTCTTC.